This is a list of T cell receptor beta chains from one sample in a study of graft-versus-host responses after intestinal transplantation. The method was immunoSEQ multiplex PCR; TCRdb's version includes in-frame clones alone and lacks a portion of them. The data show roughly 20,000 clones, roughly 43% seen once. Material: alloreactive CD8+ T cells from a mixed lymphocyte reaction culture, obtained before intestinal transplant. The receptor set was obtained from a human patient who received an intestinal transplant. CDR3s include the opening cysteine and the closing phenylalanine or tryptophan. D genes are given only for firm matches. The size field is filled for only some rows; it gives once, few, many or a size class.

cdr3_length clone_size d_call j_call v_call cdr3_nt cdr3_aa
16 medium-sized TRBD1 TRBJ2-6 TRBV18 TGTGCCAGCTCACGGAGGACAGGGTCTGGGGCCAACGTCCTGACTTTC CASSRRTGSGANVLTF
14 few NA TRBJ2-7 TRBV19 TGTGCCAGTATGAAGGGTGGCTATTCAAGCGAGCAGTACTTC CASMKGGYSSEQYF
14 medium-sized TRBD2 TRBJ2-7 TRBV30 TGTGCCTGGTCCTCCGGGACTAGTCCTTTCGAGCAGTACTTC CAWSSGTSPFEQYF
14 NA NA TRBJ1-4 TRBV27 TGTGCCAGCAGTCTTATCGGGGGTTATGAAAAACTGTTTTTT CASSLIGGYEKLFF
13 medium-sized NA TRBJ1-2 TRBV7-9 TGTGCCAGCAGCTTAGAGGTGGGCTATGGCTACACCTTC CASSLEVGYGYTF
14 NA TRBD2 TRBJ2-2 TRBV19 TGTGCCAGTAGAGGGTCGGGGAGGGCCGGGGAGCTGTTTTTT CASRGSGRAGELFF
17 NA NA TRBJ1-5 TRBV5-1 TGCGCCAGCAGCTTGACGCCCGTGGGGGCGAGCAATCAGCCCCAGCATTTT CASSLTPVGASNQPQHF
18 NA TRBD1 TRBJ1-4 TRBV12-5 TGTGCTAGTGGTTTGGTACGCTTTTTCGACAGGGGGAGTGAAAAACTGTTTTTT CASGLVRFFDRGSEKLFF
11 NA NA TRBJ2-1 TRBV2 TGTGCCAGCAGCGGTACCGATGAGCAGTTCTTC CASSGTDEQFF
15 NA NA TRBJ2-3 TRBV5-1 TGCGCCAGCAGCTTGGGAGGGGTACGGACAGATACGCAGTATTTT CASSLGGVRTDTQYF
15 NA TRBD2 TRBJ2-7 TRBV6-5 TGTGCCAGCAGCTACAGCTCTAGCGGGGCCTACGAGCAGTACTTC CASSYSSSGAYEQYF
14 NA NA TRBJ2-7 TRBV27 TGTGCCAGCTCCCTCAATAGGGTTACCTACGAGCAGTACTTC CASSLNRVTYEQYF
15 NA NA TRBJ2-1 TRBV5-1 TGCGCCAGCAGCCAAGCTCCCCGCGGGGTCAATGAGCAGTTCTTC CASSQAPRGVNEQFF
15 few NA TRBJ2-1 TRBV11-1 TGTGCCAGCAGCTCGTACGTAGGCATACTCAGTGAGCAGTTCTTC CASSSYVGILSEQFF
15 NA NA TRBJ1-1 TRBV19 TGTGCCAGTAGTATAGTGTGGGGTCCGGACACTGAAGCTTTCTTT CASSIVWGPDTEAFF
12 NA NA TRBJ2-1 TRBV28 TGTGCCAGCAGTTTAGTTAGCTATGAGCAGTTCTTC CASSLVSYEQFF
15 medium-sized NA TRBJ2-1 TRBV10-3 TGTGCCATCAGAGAAGGGGGGAGCTCCTACAATGAGCAGTTCTTC CAIREGGSSYNEQFF
13 medium-sized NA TRBJ1-5 TRBV10-3 TGTGCCAGCCGCCGTGGGAGCAATCAGCCCCAGCATTTT CASRRGSNQPQHF
11 few NA TRBJ2-1 TRBV10-3 TGTGCCATCAGTGTCCTCAATGAGCAGTTCTTC CAISVLNEQFF
14 NA NA TRBJ2-3 TRBV6-5 TGTGCCAGCAGACGCCTAGCGCCCGAGGATACGCAGTATTTT CASRRLAPEDTQYF
14 few TRBD1 TRBJ1-1 TRBV19 TGTGCCAGTAGTCAAACAGGGGGAACCACTGAAGCTTTCTTT CASSQTGGTTEAFF
12 few NA TRBJ1-1 TRBV19 TGTGCCAGTGGATACGGGAACACTGAAGCTTTCTTT CASGYGNTEAFF
13 once TRBD1 TRBJ2-7 TRBV6-1 TGTGCCAGCAGCTGGACAGGAGAGGGCGAGCAGTACTTC CASSWTGEGEQYF